This T cell receptor (beta chain) is from a study of human T cells and chemical hapten exposure. As to time point: patch test 1, 2 weeks after DPC sensitization. The treatment was: therapeutic diphenylcyclopropenone sensitization with weekly scalp DPC. Alopecia patients between 18 and 70 years old and suitable for DPC were used as donors. Using its own MiXCR run on the RACE reads, TCRdb lists one record per CDR3 protein. In the table there are just under 350,000 distinct CDR3 sequences, roughly 6.9% of which are singletons. Germline CDR1 reads SNHLY; CDR2 reads FYNNEI. The CDR3 runs to 13 residues. Trimming left V 4 bases short and J 2 bases short, with 8 bases between. This clonotype was found a few times.

This TCR came from a woman between 18 and 29 years old with alopecia areata. Some clones in this sample may be carry-over from other donors' samples. The input for sequencing was whole blood, taken in connection with sensitization to the hapten diphenylcyclopropenone (DPC). This chain uses TRBV2 with TRBJ1-2; D not resolved. CDR3 residues: CASSVLTNYGYTF. DNA for the CDR3: TGTGCCAGCAGTGTGCTTACAAACTATGGCTACACCTTC.